These T cell receptor beta chains were read from a single sample in a study of T cells after yellow fever vaccination. MiXCR, run by TCRdb on the 5' RACE reads, gives a single entry per CDR3 protein. The sample has approximately 150,000 distinct CDR3 sequences, roughly 8.8% seen once; the top ten hold roughly 33%. The input for sequencing was CD8+ T cells sorted from PBMCs, taken 45 days after the yellow fever booster vaccination. The receptors stem from a man between 18 and 35 years old who received the YFV17D yellow fever vaccine. Both conserved end residues are part of each CDR3. Fields, in order: J gene, V gene, clone size, CDR3 protein. Not all rows give a size; the values are once, few, many and, for expanded clones, a class.

TRBJ2-1,TRBV20-1,-,CSAFRTTYNEQFF
TRBJ2-7,TRBV4-1,many,CASSRKGPSPSYEQYF
TRBJ1-1,TRBV29-1,few,CSVGYMNTEAFF
TRBJ2-7,TRBV7-2,-,CAVEGTSSYEQYF
TRBJ2-1,TRBV10-3,-,CAISDPGRGGSEQFF
TRBJ2-3,TRBV5-1,-,CASSPEEGGTDTQDF
TRBJ2-2,TRBV6-5,-,CASSWTGDNTGELFF
TRBJ1-5,TRBV24-1,many,CATSDSQGPSNQPQHF
TRBJ1-5,TRBV24-1,-,CATGRNQPQHF
TRBJ1-4,TRBV9,-,CASNSGRNEKLFF
TRBJ1-2,TRBV4-1,-,CASSQTTDGDYGYTF
TRBJ1-5,TRBV15,few,CATSSGGPGTGFGQPQHF
TRBJ1-1,TRBV6-2/TRBV6-3,-,CASSYENTEAFF
TRBJ1-5,TRBV27,few,CASSPQQGSVSPQHF
TRBJ2-7,TRBV30,-,CAWSKDGGDYEQYF
TRBJ2-3,TRBV15,-,CATSRGRLTSTDTQYF
TRBJ1-5,TRBV27,few,CASSPGGGTNQPQHF
TRBJ1-5,TRBV5-8,-,CASSFEGFSNQPQHF
TRBJ2-7,TRBV12-3/TRBV12-4,few,CASSGDSSSYEQYF
TRBJ2-5,TRBV7-2,many,CASSLWGSETQYF
TRBJ1-1,TRBV6-5,-,CASRVPSGDTEAFF
TRBJ1-6,TRBV6-2/TRBV6-3,many,CASTRTGDGSSPLHF
TRBJ2-3,TRBV27,many,CASSLSGLTDTQYF
TRBJ2-3,TRBV29-1,-,CSVGRQGVNTDTQYF
TRBJ2-1,TRBV6-2/TRBV6-3,many,CASSWTSGGYNEQFF
TRBJ2-1,TRBV6-2/TRBV6-3,-,CASSPGTLAYNEQFF
TRBJ2-7,TRBV27,few,CASSLYAGYGDEQYF
TRBJ2-1,TRBV7-9,many,CASSPPPSGGAYNEQFF
TRBJ2-1,TRBV5-1,few,CASRGEGLNEQFF